This T cell receptor (beta chain) came from a study of T cells in Graves' hyperthyroidism and ophthalmopathy. Study-wide points: A 13 V-J model separated ophthalmopathy from stable hyperthyroidism.

This clonotype occurred many times. Its matching antigen is unknown. A much larger clone is a single base away; this may be a read error. Each patient was aged 18 to 65 and had newly diagnosed hyperthyroidism of under 2 months' duration. Based on clinical symptoms, serum thyroxine and TRAb, thyroid ultrasound and orbital computed tomography, diagnoses were reached. Blood was drawn at first hyperthyroidism diagnosis, before any ophthalmopathy symptoms. TCR beta CDR3 regions were amplified from RNA transcripts. Using the HTBI primer set, a first-round RT-PCR was run on the TCR CDR3. Each CDR3 protein is one row after TCRdb ran MiXCR on the multiplex PCR reads. The profile covers about 300,000 distinct CDR3 sequences, with less than 30% appearing a single time and about 25% taken by the ten largest. Material for sequencing was blood. The TCR comes from a man between 40 and 49 years old with Graves' hyperthyroidism that later progressed to Graves' ophthalmopathy.

The CDR3 here is CASSSRTGDYEQYF. CDR3 nucleotides: TGTGCCAGCAGTTCCAGGACAGGGGACTACGAGCAGTACTTC. This chain links TRBV28 with TRBJ2-7; 9 nucleotides match TRBD1. V shed 4 bases and J 3 bases; nucleotides not matched to a gene: 4. The germline V gene has CDR1 MDHEN and CDR2 SYDVKM. The CDR3 runs to 14 residues.